These 21 T cell receptor beta chains originate from one sample sequenced in a study of cytomegalovirus exposure and HLA in healthy donors. Amplification used 60 Vbeta primers and 13 Jbeta primers. The table came from immunoSEQ multiplex PCR; TCRdb's copy has only in-frame clones and leaves some out. This table has tens of thousands of clones, 60% to 80% appearing once. The specimen sequenced was PBMCs. All receptors derive from a woman between 35 and 50 years old in good health and CMV-seropositive.

The chain has TRBV11-2 and TRBJ1-4, with 12 bases identical to TRBD1. Unmatched junction bases numbered 12, after V lost 5 bases and J lost 8 bases. This CDR3 comprises 17 residues. The germline V gene encodes CDR1 SGHAT and CDR2 FQNNGV. The CDR3 loop is CASSPTGTGGYGEKLFF. In DNA form, the CDR3 reads TGTGCCAGCAGCCCAACCGGGACAGGGGGCTACGGCGAAAAACTGTTTTTT.

The chain links TRBV5-1 to TRBJ1-2; 7 bases map to TRBD1. This CDR3 comprises 17 residues. Trimming removed 0 bases from V and 7 bases from J; junction bases left unmatched: 15. The germline V gene has CDR1 SGHRS and CDR2 YFSETQ. The CDR3 bases are TGCGCCAGCAGCTTGGGGGGGACAGAAAGGCTATGGAGTGGCTACACCTTC. This sequence encodes CASSLGGTERLWSGYTF.

This clone was observed a single time. The V and J genes are TRBV7-7 and TRBJ2-5, with 13 bases identical to TRBD2. The CDR3 is 15 amino acids. J was trimmed by 5 bases and V by 5 bases; bases with no gene match: 5. In germline, CDR1 is SSHAT, CDR2 FNYEAQ (reference sequence). CDR3 bases: TGTGCCAGCAGCGGAGGGACTAGCGGGGTGGAGACCCAGTACTTC. It yields the protein CASSGGTSGVETQYF.

There are a few counts of this clone. J is TRBJ2-5 and V is TRBV6-6; 7 positions match TRBD2. The CDR3 is 15 residues long. Germline loops: CDR1 MNHNY, CDR2 SVGAGI (reference sequence). Trimming at V came to 6 bases and at J to 7 bases, leaving 14 bases not matched to a gene. CDR3 protein: CASSFIAGTGGTQYF. The CDR3 DNA sequence: TGTGCCAGCAGCTTCATAGCCGGGACGGGAGGGACCCAGTACTTC.

The genes are TRBV6-5 and TRBJ1-2, with TRBD1 as a possible D gene (5 bases). V was shortened by 6 bases and J by 3 bases, with 11 bases between the two germline ends. CDR1 and CDR2 (germline): MNHEY, SVGAGI. CDR3 length: 13 amino acids. CDR3 sequence reads: CASSPRADYGYTF. The CDR3 DNA reads as TGTGCCAGCAGCCCCAGGGCCGACTATGGCTACACCTTC.

The chain couples TRBV5-1 to TRBJ1-3; TRBD1 matches at 8 bases. Germline V gives CDR1 SGHRS, CDR2 YFSETQ. The CDR3 is 16 residues long. The trim removed 4 bases at V and 0 bases at J, leaving 6 bases unmatched. The CDR3 DNA sequence: TGCGCCAGCAGCCCCAGGACAGGGAACTCTGGAAACACCATATATTTT. Amino acid sequence: CASSPRTGNSGNTIYF.

The chain is built from TRBV6-5 and TRBJ2-7, with 13 bases identical to TRBD2. J was trimmed by 6 bases and V by 6 bases; bases with no gene match: 8. Germline V lookup: CDR1 MNHEY, CDR2 SVGAGI. This CDR3 region has 15 residues. The CDR3 reads CASRRGLAGDLEQYF. Written as DNA, the CDR3 is TGTGCCAGCAGGCGTGGACTAGCGGGGGACCTCGAGCAGTACTTC.

The J gene is TRBJ1-3, the V gene TRBV2; no clear D gene. The CDR3 runs to 11 residues. Germline loops: CDR1 SNHLY, CDR2 FYNNEI. The V end lost 4 bases, the J end lost 7 bases, and 5 bases lay between the germline ends. This CDR3 reads CASSGRNTIYF. CDR3 sequence (DNA): TGTGCCAGCAGTGGGCGGAACACCATATATTTT.

The chain employs TRBV27 and TRBJ1-6, with TRBD1 identical over 9 bases. J was trimmed by 9 bases and V by 6 bases; bases with no gene match: 9. The germline V gene encodes CDR1 MNHEY and CDR2 SMNVEV (reference sequence). This CDR3 has 15 amino acids. The CDR3 DNA sequence: TGTGCCAGCAGCGTAATGACAGGGGGTGGTTCACCCCTCCACTTT. It is translated as CASSVMTGGGSPLHF.

The rearrangement links TRBV2 to TRBJ1-1, with 7 nucleotides matching TRBD1. Per the germline V gene, CDR1 is SNHLY and CDR2 is FYNNEI. Losses at the gene ends were 6 bases for V and 2 bases for J; bases not matched to a gene: 3. The CDR3 is 13 residues long. Written as DNA, the CDR3 is TGTGCCAGCAGGGGACAGTATAACACTGAAGCTTTCTTT. This translates into CASRGQYNTEAFF.

The chain recombines TRBV6-1 with TRBJ1-2; maybe TRBD1 (6 bases). Germline CDR1 MNHNS, CDR2 SASEGT. The CDR3 spans 13 residues. The V gene lost 8 bases and the J gene lost 3 bases, with 13 bases spanning the gap. The CDR3 nucleotides read TGTGCCAGCGAAACAGGGCTCGACTATGGCTACACCTTC. Translation gives CASETGLDYGYTF.

The rearrangement joins TRBV2 to TRBJ2-3; TRBD2 agrees at 9 bases. Trimming removed 11 bases from V and 6 bases from J; junction bases left unmatched: 9. CDR1 and CDR2 (germline): SNHLY, FYNNEI. The CDR3 spans 13 residues. In DNA, the CDR3 is TGTGCCGGGTTAGCGGGGGAAACGGATACGCAGTATTTT. It specifies CAGLAGETDTQYF.

This sequence joins TRBV6-4 and TRBJ2-7; weak D call: TRBD2 (5 bases). Germline V gene lookup returns CDR1 MRHNA and CDR2 SNTAGT. This CDR3 has 14 residues. Trimming left V 3 bases short and J 0 bases short, with 9 bases between. CDR3 sequence reads: CASSEKTSSYEQYF. DNA of the CDR3: TGTGCCAGCAGTGAAAAAACTAGCTCCTACGAGCAGTACTTC.

A single count supports this clone. V usage is TRBV6-1 and J usage is TRBJ1-4; 8 bases are a match to TRBD1. V gave up 9 bases and J gave up 7 bases; unmatched junction bases: 13. Per the germline V gene, CDR1 is MNHNS and CDR2 is SASEGT. The CDR3 has 15 residues. CDR3 residues: CASSQAGTGREKLFF. CDR3 DNA sequence: TGTGCCAGTTCCCAGGCCGGGACAGGACGTGAAAAACTGTTTTTT.

The chain uses TRBV6-5 and TRBJ2-2; the D gene is possibly TRBD1 (7 bases). Trimming took off 1 base at V and 4 bases at J, with 10 bases between the two ends. CDR1 is MNHEY and CDR2 is SVGAGI in the germline V gene. The CDR3 has 15 amino acids. CDR3 protein: CASSYFQGGTGELFF. The CDR3, as DNA: TGTGCCAGCAGTTACTTCCAGGGGGGCACCGGGGAGCTGTTTTTT.

The rearrangement joins TRBV14 to TRBJ2-7; 8 positions agree with TRBD2. In germline, CDR1 is SGHDN, CDR2 FVKESK. V lost 8 bases, J lost 9 bases, and 6 bases stayed unmatched. The CDR3 extends over 11 amino acids. The CDR3 is CASSSRGGQYF. In nucleotides, the CDR3 is TGTGCCAGCTCCTCCCGGGGGGGGCAGTACTTC.

The chain is built from TRBV9 and TRBJ1-2; D remains ambiguous. The CDR3 consists of 17 residues. The V and J ends lost 0 bases and 0 bases respectively, with 15 bases between them. Germline V gene lookup returns CDR1 SGDLS and CDR2 YYNGEE. CDR3 DNA sequence: TGTGCCAGCAGCGTAGGGCCTCGCCCGGGAGCTAACTATGGCTACACCTTC. Amino acid sequence: CASSVGPRPGANYGYTF.

V usage is TRBV5-1 and J usage is TRBJ1-1, with D tentatively TRBD1 (5 bases). Between the trimmed V and J ends, which lost 5 bases and 5 bases, there was a span of 31 bases. The CDR3 spans 19 residues. Germline V CDR1 and CDR2: SGHRS, YFSETQ. The CDR3 is CASSFLPPRQGGMGTEAFF. Written as DNA, the CDR3 is TGCGCCAGCAGTTTCCTTCCGCCCCGCCAGGGCGGGATGGGGACTGAAGCTTTCTTT.

The chain carries TRBV7-8 and TRBJ2-3; TRBD2 matches at 8 bases. CDR1 and CDR2 from the germline V gene are SGHVS and FQNEAQ. The CDR3 covers 18 residues. Unmatched junction bases numbered 13, after V lost 5 bases and J lost 0 bases. The CDR3 nucleotides are TGTGCCAGCAGCCTCCCCGCCGGGGGGGGACTTAGCACAGATACGCAGTATTTT. The encoded protein is CASSLPAGGGLSTDTQYF.

The rearrangement links TRBV6-1 to TRBJ1-1; 8 bases are a match to TRBD1. Trimming cost V 7 bases and J 6 bases; bases outside gene matches: 7. This CDR3 spans 13 amino acids. CDR1 and CDR2 from the germline V gene are MNHNS and SASEGT. CDR3 protein: CASNLGQGSEAFF. The CDR3 coding sequence is TGTGCCAGCAACCTAGGACAGGGTTCTGAAGCTTTCTTT.

This clone appeared a single time. The chain is built from TRBV11-3 and TRBJ2-3; tentatively, D is TRBD1 (7 bases). Trimming took 3 bases from V and 1 from J, leaving 11 bases between them. The CDR3 sequence is 15 residues long. CDR1 and CDR2 (germline): SGHNT, YENEEA. The CDR3 sequence: CASSLEGAGTDTQYF. CDR3 nucleotide sequence: TGTGCCAGCAGCTTGGAGGGGGCCGGCACAGATACGCAGTATTTT. Full variable domain (missing parts from reference TRBV11-3 and TRBJ2-3): EAGVVQSPRYKIIEKKQPVAFWCNPISGHNTLYWYLQNLGQGPELLIRYENEEAVDDSQLPKDRFSAERLKGVDSTLKIQPAELGDSAVYLCASSLEGAGTDTQYFGPGTRLTVL.